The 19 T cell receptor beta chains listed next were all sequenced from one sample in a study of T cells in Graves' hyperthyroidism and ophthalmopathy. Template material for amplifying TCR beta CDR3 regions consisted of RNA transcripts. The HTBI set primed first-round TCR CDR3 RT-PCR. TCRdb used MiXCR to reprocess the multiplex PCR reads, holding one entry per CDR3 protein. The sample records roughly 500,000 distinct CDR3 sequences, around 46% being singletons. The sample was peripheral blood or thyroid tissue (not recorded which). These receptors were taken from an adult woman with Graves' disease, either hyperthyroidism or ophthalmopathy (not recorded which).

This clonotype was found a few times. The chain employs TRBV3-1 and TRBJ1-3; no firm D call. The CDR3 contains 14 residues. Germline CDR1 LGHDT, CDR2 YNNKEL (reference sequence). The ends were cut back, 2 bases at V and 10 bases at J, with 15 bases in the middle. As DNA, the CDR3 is TGTGCCAGCAGCCAATCGGAGGCCGCCAGTACCATATATTTT. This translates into CASSQSEAASTIYF. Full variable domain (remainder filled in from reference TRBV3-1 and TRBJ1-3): DTAVSQTPKYLVTQMGNDKSIKCEQNLGHDTMYWYKQDSKKFLKIMFSYNNKELIINETVPNRFSPKSPDKAHLNLHINSLELGDSAVYFCASSQSEAASTIYFGEGSWLTVV.

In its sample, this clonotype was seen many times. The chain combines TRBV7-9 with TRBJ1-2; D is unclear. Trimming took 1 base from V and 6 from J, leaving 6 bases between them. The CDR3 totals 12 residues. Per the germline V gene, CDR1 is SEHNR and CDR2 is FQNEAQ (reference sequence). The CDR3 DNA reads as TGTGCCAGCAGCTTAGGGGTGGATGGCTACACCTTC. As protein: CASSLGVDGYTF.

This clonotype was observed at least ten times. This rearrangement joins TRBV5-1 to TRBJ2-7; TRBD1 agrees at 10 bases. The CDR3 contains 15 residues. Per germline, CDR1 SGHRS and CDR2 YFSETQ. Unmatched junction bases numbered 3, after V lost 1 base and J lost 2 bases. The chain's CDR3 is CASSLTGTGAYEQYF. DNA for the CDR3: TGCGCCAGCAGCTTGACCGGGACAGGGGCCTACGAGCAGTACTTC.

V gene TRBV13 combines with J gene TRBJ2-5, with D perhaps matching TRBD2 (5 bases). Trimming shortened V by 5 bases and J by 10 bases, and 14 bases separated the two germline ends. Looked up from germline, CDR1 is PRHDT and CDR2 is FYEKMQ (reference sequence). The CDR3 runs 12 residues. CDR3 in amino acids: CASSNQTDFQYF. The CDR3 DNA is TGTGCCAGCAGCAACCAGACGGACTTCCAGTACTTC.

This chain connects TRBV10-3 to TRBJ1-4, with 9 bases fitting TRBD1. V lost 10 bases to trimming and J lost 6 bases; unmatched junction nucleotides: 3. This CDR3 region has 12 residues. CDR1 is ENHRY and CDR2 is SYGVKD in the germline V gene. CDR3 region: CATRTGDEKLFF. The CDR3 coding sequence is TGTGCCACCCGGACAGGGGATGAAAAACTGTTTTTT.

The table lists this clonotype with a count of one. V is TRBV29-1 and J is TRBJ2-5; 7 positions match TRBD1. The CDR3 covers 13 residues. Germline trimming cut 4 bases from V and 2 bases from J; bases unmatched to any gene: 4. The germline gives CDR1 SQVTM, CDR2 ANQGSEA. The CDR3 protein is CSVGWDRQETQYF. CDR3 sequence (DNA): TGCAGCGTTGGTTGGGACAGACAAGAGACCCAGTACTTC. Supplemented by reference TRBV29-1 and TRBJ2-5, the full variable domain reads SAVISQKPSRDICQRGTSLTIQCQVDSQVTMMFWYRQQPGQSLTLIATANQGSEATYESGFVIDKFPISRPNLTFSTLTVSNMSPEDSSIYLCSVGWDRQETQYFGPGTRLLVL.

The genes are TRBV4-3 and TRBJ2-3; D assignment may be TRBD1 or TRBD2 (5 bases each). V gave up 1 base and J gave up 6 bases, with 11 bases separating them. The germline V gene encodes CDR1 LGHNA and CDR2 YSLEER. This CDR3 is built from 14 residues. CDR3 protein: CASSQVGTADTQYF. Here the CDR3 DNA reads TGCGCCAGCAGCCAAGTTGGGACCGCCGATACGCAGTATTTT.

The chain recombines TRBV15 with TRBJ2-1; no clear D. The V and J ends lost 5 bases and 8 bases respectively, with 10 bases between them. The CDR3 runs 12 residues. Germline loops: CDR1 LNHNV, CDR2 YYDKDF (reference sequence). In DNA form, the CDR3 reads TGTGCCACCAGCTACTCTGGGGATGAGCAGTTCTTC. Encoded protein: CATSYSGDEQFF.

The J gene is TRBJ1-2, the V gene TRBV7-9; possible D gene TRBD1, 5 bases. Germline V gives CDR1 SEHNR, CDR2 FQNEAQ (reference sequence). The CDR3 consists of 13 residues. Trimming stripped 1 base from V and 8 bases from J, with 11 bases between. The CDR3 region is CASSLGPGFGYTF. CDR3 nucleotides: TGTGCCAGCAGCTTAGGCCCAGGGTTCGGCTACACCTTC.

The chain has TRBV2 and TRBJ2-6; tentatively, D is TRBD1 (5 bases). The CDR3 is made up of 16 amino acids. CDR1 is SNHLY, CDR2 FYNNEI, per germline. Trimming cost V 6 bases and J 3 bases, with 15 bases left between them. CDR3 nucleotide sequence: TGTGCCAGCAGACCAACAGGATACTATGGGGCCAACGTCCTGACTTTC. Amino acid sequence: CASRPTGYYGANVLTF.

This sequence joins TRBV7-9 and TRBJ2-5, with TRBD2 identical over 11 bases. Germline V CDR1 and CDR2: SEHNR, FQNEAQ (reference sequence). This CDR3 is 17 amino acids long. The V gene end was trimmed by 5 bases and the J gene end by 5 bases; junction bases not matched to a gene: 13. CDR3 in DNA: TGTGCCAGCAGCCCCACCAGACTAGCGGGACGGACGGAGACCCAGTACTTC. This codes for CASSPTRLAGRTETQYF.

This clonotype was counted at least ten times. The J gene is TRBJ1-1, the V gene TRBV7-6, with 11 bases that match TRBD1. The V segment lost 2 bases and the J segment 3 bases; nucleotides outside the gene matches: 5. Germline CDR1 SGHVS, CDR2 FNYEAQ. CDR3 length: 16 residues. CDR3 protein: CASSLWTGGGYTEAFF. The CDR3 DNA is TGTGCCAGCAGCTTATGGACAGGGGGCGGGTACACTGAAGCTTTCTTT.

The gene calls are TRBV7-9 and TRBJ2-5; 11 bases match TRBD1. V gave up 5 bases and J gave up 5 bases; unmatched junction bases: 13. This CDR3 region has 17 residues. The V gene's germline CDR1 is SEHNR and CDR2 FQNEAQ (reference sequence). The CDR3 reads CASSPRTGGLVSETQYF. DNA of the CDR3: TGTGCCAGCAGCCCGCGGACAGGGGGCCTAGTCTCGGAGACCCAGTACTTC. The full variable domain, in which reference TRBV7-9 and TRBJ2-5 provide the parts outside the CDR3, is DTGVSQNPRHKITKRGQNVTFRCDPISEHNRLYWYRQTLGQGPEFLTYFQNEAQLEKSRLLSDRFSAERPKGSFSTLEIQRTEQGDSAMYLCASSPRTGGLVSETQYFGPGTRLLVL.

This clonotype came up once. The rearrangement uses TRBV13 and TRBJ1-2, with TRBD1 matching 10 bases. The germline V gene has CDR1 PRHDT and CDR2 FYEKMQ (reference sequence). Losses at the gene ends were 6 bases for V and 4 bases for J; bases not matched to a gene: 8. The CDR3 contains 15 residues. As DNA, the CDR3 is TGTGCCAGCAGTAGCCGGGACAGGGGTCCCTATGGCTACACCTTC. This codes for CASSSRDRGPYGYTF.

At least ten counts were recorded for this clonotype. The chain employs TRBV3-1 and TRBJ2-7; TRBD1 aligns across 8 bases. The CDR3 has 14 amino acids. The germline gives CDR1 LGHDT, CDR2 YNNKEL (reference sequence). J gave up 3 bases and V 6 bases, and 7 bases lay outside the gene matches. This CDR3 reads CASSLSDRDYEQYF. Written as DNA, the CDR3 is TGTGCCAGCAGTCTTTCGGACAGGGACTACGAGCAGTACTTC.

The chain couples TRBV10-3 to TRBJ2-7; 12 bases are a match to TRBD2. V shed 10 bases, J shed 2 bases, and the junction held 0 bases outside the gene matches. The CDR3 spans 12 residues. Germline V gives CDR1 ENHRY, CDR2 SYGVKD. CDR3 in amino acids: CATSGRAYEQYF. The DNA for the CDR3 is TGTGCCACTAGCGGGAGGGCCTACGAGCAGTACTTC.

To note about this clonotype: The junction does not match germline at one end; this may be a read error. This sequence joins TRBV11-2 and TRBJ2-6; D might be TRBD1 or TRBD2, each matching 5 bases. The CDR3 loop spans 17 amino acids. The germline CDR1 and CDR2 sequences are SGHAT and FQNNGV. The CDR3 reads CASSQGRGASGANVLTF. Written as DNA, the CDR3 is TGCGCCAGCAGCCAAGGGCGAGGGGCCTCTGGGGCCAACGTCCTGACTTTC.

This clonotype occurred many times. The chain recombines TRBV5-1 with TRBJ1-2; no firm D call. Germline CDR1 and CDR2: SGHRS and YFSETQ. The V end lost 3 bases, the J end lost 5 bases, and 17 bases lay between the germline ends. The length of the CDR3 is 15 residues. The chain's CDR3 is CASSSSTNSGYGYTF. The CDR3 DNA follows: TGCGCCAGCAGCTCATCGACGAACTCGGGATATGGCTACACCTTC.

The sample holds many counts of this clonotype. The DNA for the CDR3 is TGTGCCAGTAGTATTGGGGAAACTGAAGCTTTCTTT. Translation: CASSIGETEAFF. The rearrangement links TRBV19 to TRBJ1-1; D not certain. The CDR3 is made up of 12 amino acids. The germline V and J ends were trimmed by 3 bases and 5 bases, with 7 bases remaining between them. Germline V lookup: CDR1 LNHDA, CDR2 SQIVND (reference sequence). The whole variable domain, remainder taken from reference TRBV19 and TRBJ1-1, is DGGITQSPKYLFRKEGQNVTLSCEQNLNHDAMYWYRQDPGQGLRLIYYSQIVNDFQKGDIAEGYSVSREKKESFPLTVTSAQKNPTAFYLCASSIGETEAFFGQGTRLTVV.